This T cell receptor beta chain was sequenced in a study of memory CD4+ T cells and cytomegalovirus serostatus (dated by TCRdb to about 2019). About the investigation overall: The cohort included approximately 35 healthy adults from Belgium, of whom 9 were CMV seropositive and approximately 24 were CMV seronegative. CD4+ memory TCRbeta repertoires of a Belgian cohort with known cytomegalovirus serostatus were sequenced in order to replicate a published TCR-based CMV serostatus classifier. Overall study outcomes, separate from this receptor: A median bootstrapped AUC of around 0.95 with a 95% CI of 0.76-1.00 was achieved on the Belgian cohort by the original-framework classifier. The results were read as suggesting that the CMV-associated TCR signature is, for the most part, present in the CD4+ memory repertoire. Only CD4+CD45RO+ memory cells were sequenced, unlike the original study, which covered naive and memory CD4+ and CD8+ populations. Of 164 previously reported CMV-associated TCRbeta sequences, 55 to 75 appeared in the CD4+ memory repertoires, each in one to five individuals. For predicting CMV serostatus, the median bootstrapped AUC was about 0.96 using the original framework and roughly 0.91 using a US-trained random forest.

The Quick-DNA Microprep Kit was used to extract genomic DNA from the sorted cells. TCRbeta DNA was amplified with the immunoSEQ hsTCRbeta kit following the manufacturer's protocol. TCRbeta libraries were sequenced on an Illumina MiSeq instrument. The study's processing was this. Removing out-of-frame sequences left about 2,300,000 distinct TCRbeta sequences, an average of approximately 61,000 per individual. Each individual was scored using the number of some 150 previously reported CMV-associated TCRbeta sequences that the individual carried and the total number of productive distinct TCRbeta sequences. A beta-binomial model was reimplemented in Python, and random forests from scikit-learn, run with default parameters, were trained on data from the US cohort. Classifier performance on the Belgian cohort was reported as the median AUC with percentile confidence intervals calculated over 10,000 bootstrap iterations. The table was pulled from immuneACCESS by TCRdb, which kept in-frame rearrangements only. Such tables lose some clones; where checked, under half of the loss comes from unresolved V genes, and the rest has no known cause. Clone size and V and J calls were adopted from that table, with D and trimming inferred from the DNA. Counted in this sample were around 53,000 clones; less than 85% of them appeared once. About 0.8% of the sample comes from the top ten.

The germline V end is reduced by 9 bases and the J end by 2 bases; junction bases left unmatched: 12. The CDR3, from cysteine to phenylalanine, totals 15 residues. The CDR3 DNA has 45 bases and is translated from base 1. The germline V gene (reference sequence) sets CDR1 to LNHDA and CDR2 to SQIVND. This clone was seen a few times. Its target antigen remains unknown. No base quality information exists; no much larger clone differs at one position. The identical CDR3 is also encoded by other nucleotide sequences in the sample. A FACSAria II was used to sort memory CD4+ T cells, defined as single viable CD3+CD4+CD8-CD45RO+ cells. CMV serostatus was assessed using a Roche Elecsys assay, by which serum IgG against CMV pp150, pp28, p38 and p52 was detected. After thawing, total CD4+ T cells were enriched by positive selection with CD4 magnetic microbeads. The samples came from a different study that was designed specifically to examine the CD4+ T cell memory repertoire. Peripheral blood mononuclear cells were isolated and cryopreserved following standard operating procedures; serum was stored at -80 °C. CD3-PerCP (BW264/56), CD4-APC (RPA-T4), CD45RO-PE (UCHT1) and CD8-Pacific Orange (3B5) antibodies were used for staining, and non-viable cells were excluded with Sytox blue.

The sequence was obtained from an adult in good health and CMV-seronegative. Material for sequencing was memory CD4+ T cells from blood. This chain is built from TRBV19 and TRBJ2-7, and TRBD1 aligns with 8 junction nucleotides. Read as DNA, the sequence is TGTGCCAGCAAACCGGGACAGGCGCCGACCTACGAGCAGTACTTC. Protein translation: CASKPGQAPTYEQYF.